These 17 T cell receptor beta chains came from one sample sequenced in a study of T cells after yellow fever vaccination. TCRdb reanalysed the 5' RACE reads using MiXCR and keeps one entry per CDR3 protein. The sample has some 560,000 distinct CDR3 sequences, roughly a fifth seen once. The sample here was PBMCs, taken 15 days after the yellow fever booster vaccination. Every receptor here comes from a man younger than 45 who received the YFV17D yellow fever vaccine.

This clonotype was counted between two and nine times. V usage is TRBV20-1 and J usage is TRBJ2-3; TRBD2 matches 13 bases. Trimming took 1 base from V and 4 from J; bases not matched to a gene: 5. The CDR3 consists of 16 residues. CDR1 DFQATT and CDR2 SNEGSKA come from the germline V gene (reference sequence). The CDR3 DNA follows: TGCAGTGCTAGAGGTGGACTAGCGGGGGCACCAGATACGCAGTATTTT. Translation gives CSARGGLAGAPDTQYF.

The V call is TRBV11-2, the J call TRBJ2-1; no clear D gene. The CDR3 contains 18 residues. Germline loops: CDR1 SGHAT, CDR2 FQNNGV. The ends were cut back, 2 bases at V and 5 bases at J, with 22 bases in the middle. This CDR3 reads CASSLQLWGTIVHNEQFF. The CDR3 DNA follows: TGTGCCAGCAGCTTACAACTTTGGGGTACGATAGTCCACAATGAGCAGTTCTTC.

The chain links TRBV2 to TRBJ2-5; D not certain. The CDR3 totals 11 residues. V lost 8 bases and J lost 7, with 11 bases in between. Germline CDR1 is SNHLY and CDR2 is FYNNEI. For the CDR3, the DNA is TGTGCCAGCGGGCCTAGATGGACCCAGTACTTC. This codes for CASGPRWTQYF. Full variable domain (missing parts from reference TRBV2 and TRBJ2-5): EPEVTQTPSHQVTQMGQEVILRCVPISNHLYFYWYRQILGQKVEFLVSFYNNEISEKSEIFDDQFSVERPDGSNFTLKIRSTKLEDSAMYFCASGPRWTQYFGPGTRLLVL.

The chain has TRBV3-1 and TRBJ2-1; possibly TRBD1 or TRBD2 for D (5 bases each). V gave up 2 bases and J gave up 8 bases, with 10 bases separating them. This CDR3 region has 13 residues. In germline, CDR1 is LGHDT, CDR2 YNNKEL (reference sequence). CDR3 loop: CASSQRGEDEQFF. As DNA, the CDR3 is TGTGCCAGCAGCCAAAGGGGAGAGGATGAGCAGTTCTTC.

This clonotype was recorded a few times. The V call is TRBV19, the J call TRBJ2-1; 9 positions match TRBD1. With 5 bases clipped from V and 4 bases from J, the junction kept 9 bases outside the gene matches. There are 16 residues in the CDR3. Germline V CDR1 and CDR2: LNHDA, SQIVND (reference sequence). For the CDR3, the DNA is TGTGCCAGTAGTCACGGGGGGACAGGGCCGTACAATGAGCAGTTCTTC. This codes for CASSHGGTGPYNEQFF.

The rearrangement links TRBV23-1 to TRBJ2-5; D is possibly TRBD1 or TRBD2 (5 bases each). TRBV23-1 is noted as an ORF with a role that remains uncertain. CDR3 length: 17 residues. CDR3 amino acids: CAPVSDLLGVSQETQYF. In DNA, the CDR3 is TGCGCTCCAGTCTCGGACCTTTTGGGGGTGTCCCAAGAGACCCAGTACTTC.

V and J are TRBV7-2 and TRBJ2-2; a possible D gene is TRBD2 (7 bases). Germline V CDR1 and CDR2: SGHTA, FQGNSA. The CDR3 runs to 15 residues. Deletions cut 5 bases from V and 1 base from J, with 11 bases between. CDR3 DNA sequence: TGTGCCAGCAGCCGGGGGGCAGGGAACACCGGGGAGCTGTTTTTT. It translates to CASSRGAGNTGELFF.

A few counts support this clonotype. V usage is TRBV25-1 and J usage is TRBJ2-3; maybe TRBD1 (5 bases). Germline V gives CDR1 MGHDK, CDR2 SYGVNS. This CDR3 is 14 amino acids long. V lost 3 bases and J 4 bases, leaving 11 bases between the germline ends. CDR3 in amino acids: CASSDSRGSDTQYF. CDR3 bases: TGTGCCAGCAGTGATTCTAGGGGCTCAGATACGCAGTATTTT.

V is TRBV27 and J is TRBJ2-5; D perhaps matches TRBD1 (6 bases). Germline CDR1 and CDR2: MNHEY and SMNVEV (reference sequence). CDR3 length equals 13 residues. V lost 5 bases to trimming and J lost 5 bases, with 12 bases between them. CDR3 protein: CASSQGWGETQYF. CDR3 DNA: TGTGCCAGCAGTCAGGGGTGGGGGGAGACCCAGTACTTC.

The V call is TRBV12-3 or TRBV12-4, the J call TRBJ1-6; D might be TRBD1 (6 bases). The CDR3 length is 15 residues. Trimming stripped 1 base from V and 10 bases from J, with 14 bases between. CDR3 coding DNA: TGTGCCAGCAGTTTAGAACAGGGAATCGGCTCACCCCTCCACTTT. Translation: CASSLEQGIGSPLHF.

The CDR3 bases are TGCAGTTTTTTAGCTAGCGGGTCTGCCGAGCAGTACTTC. This sequence encodes CSFLASGSAEQYF. The V and J genes are TRBV20-1 and TRBJ2-7, with 8 bases fitting TRBD2. Germline CDR1 is DFQATT and CDR2 is SNEGSKA (reference sequence). The CDR3 runs 13 residues. With 8 bases clipped from V and 6 bases from J, the junction kept 12 bases outside the gene matches.

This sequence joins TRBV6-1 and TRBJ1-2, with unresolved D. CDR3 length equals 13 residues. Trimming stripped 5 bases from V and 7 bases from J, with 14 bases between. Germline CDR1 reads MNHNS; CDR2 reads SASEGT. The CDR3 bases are TGTGCCAGCAGTACGGGTCTAGCCGTTGGCTACACCTTC. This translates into CASSTGLAVGYTF.

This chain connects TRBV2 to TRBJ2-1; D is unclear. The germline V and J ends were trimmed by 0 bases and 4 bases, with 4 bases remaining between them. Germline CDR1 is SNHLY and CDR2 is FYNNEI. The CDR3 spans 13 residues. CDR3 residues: CASSEAEYNEQFF. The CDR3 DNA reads TGTGCCAGCAGTGAAGCGGAATACAATGAGCAGTTCTTC.

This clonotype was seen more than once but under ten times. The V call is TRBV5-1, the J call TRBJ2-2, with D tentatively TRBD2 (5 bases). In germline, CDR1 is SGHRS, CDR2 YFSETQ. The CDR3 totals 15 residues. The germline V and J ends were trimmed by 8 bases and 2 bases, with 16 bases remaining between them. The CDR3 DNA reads TGCGCCAGTAACCGGGATAGGGCAAACACCGGGGAGCTGTTTTTT. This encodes CASNRDRANTGELFF.

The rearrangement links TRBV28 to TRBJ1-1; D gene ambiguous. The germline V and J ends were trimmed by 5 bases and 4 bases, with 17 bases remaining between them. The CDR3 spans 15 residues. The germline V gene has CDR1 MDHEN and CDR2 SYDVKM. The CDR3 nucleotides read TGTGCCAGCAGTGCACACACGTGGGAGAGCACTGAAGCTTTCTTT. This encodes CASSAHTWESTEAFF.

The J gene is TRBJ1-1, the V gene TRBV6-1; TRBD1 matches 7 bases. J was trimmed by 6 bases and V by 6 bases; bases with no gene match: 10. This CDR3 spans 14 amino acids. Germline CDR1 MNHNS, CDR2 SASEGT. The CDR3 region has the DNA TGTGCCAGCAGACCGACAGGGAGCGCCGCTGAAGCTTTCTTT. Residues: CASRPTGSAAEAFF.

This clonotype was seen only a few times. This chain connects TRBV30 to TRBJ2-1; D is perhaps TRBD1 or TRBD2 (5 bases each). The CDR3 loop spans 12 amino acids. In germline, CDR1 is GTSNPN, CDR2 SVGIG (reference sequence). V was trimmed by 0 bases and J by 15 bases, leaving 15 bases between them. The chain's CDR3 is CAWSVQARVPFF. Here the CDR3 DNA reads TGTGCCTGGAGTGTACAGGCGCGGGTTCCGTTCTTC. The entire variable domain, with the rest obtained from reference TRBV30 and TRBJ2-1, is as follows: SQTIHQWPATLVQPVGSPLSLECTVEGTSNPNLYWYRQAAGRGLQLLFYSVGIGQISSEVPQNLSASRPQDRQFILSSKKLLLSDSGFYLCAWSVQARVPFFGPGTRLTVL.